This TCR beta chain stems from a study of cytomegalovirus exposure and HLA in healthy donors (dated by TCRdb to about 2017). Regarding the complete study: An earlier analysis of several hundred of the donors reported about 290 Gb of sequence data and 117 million unique TCR beta sequences from roughly 180 million T cells. The number of donors typed differed by locus, with roughly 629-640 for A, B, C, DRB1 and DQB1, more than 500 for DQA1, 606 for DPA1, and some 470 for DPB1. Roughly five DR-DQ haplotypes were handled as single units for association and clustering because linkage in the cohort was strong. Across around 400 genotyped donors of the cohort, an average of about 240,000 unique TCR beta nucleotide sequences per donor were sequenced, and approximately 19% of those sequences were non-productive. A later analysis re-examined previously published TCR beta repertoires from about 700 donors and added high-resolution HLA genotyping to investigate patterns of TCR occurrence. In a later genetic analysis, genome-wide SNP genotypes for about three fifths of the roughly 670 donors were used, and that subset was treated as a discovery cohort. Of the approximately 400 genotyped donors, 80% to 90% were placed in the genetic ancestry cluster associated with self-reported Caucasian donors. In addition to the first cohort of 666 subjects, a separate validation cohort of approximately 120 different subjects was used. Both class I and class II loci were covered by HLA typing, at four-digit resolution. All discovery cohort repertoires had been generated using a single sequencing platform. Rather than drawing on any new phenotypic data, the later analysis identified candidate immune exposures from TCR beta sequences and the way those sequences occurred across donors. The study was designed to test whether signatures of past pathogen exposure could be identified by cataloging public T cell receptors. To predict cytomegalovirus infection status, the study combined high-throughput TCR immunosequencing, statistical association of individual TCRs with disease status, and machine learning. Donor age, sex, ethnicity and CMV serostatus were collected together with the repertoire data. Roughly 300 gigabases of sequencing data and tens of millions of unique TCR sequences were included in an early release covering roughly 600 HLA-typed donors. To decide whether each TCR beta V gene segment behaved as functional or pseudogenic, an earlier analysis of fewer than 750 of the donors relied on high-throughput TCR beta sequencing. Using immunosequencing, the study profiled T cell repertoires from 500 to 800 subjects and related those repertoires to cytomegalovirus serostatus.

This clone was detected a few times. Its target antigen remains unknown. The sample holds no much larger clone one base away, and base qualities are not on file. Libraries were prepared through the immunoSEQ multiplex PCR assay. The multiplex PCR relied on a mix of 60 forward primers for TCR Vbeta segments and 13 reverse primers for TCR Jbeta segments. The CDR3 region of rearranged TCR beta genes was amplified from genomic DNA with a multiplex PCR assay. Amplified TCR beta libraries were sequenced as 87-base-pair reads on the Illumina HiSeq System. Per the authors' processing: In a later analysis, 77 million or so unique TCR beta chains were counted across the roughly 610 repertoires, and roughly 11 million of these chains were shared by at least two donors. A nearest-neighbor algorithm error-corrected the raw reads and collapsed the reads into unique sequences, merging closely related sequences to remove PCR and sequencing errors. CDR3 sequences were aligned to IMGT reference sequences to assign V, D and J gene segments. For a sequence to be retained, a match of at least six nucleotides was required to both a V gene segment and a J gene segment. Rearrangements were called productive when the CDR3 lacked stop codons and stayed in frame with V and J; all others were non-productive. CDR3 was defined by IMGT convention, running from the second conserved V-encoded cysteine to the conserved J-encoded phenylalanine. The earlier analysis of some 540 of the donors excluded any sequence lacking an unambiguous match to a single V gene segment. In an earlier analysis of 450 to 750 of the donors, a V segment was called functional when productive rearrangements were above 56.7%, and segregating when the standard deviation between donors exceeded 5%. A statistical classification framework was built to diagnose cytomegalovirus status from the catalog of TCR beta chain sequences. V and J gene assignment, in a later analysis, came from comparing TCR nucleotide sequences with IMGT/GENE-DB human TR gene sequences. In a later analysis, CDR3 sequences and most-parsimonious VDJ recombination scenarios were assigned using the TCRdist pipeline. A later analysis defined each TCR beta chain by its CDR3 amino acid sequence plus V-gene family, and excluded reads lacking a unique V-gene family. To address suspected cross-contamination and a sequencing artifact, a later analysis removed a few hundred highly shared, low-generation-probability nucleotide sequences. For each public chain, a later analysis derived a clonal expansion index from normalized ranks of inferred template counts within each repertoire. In a later analysis, generation probabilities were computed using a VDJ recombination model fitted to out-of-frame rearrangements, and the results were checked against IGoR. In a later analysis, hypergeometric tests were used to score TCR-TCR, TCR-HLA and TCR-CMV co-occurrence, with a repertoire-size bias correction applied to TCR pairs. In a later analysis, false discovery rates were estimated by permuting HLA or CMV assignments 20 times. In a later analysis, co-occurring TCRs were grouped using DBSCAN, and TCRdist sequence similarity was added for clustering within HLA-allele-positive subsets. Repertoires with fewer than 30,000 or more than 120,000 public chains, plus five repertoires with anomalous nucleotide sharing, were excluded from co-occurrence clustering. TCRdb obtained this table from immuneACCESS and retained in-frame rearrangements with V and J assigned. These tables miss some clones; where compared with another copy, unresolved V genes account for less than half of the shortfall, and the remainder is unexplained. V and J calls plus clone size are reproduced from that table; the DNA served to infer D and trimming. The sample records roughly 160,000 clones, around 84% of which are singletons. The ten most abundant clones make up 1% of the sample.

What the authors observed across the whole study: Assigning TCR associations to individual alleles was difficult when HLA alleles, especially DR and DQ, strongly co-occurred. The classifier was reported to diagnose cytomegalovirus status with high specificity and sensitivity in both the original cohort and the validation cohort. Specific HLA alleles were associated with 16,951 TCR beta sequences at a false discovery rate of 0.05 in a later analysis. The only immune exposure information available for the cohort was CMV serostatus. An association between a missense DCLRE1C variant and V-gene and J-gene trimming of TCR beta chains was found in a later genetic analysis and replicated in an independent cohort. A later analysis reported that several top co-occurrence clusters appeared linked to parvovirus B19, influenza, CMV and Epstein-Barr virus. The 87-base-pair reads could not distinguish some IMGT-functional V segments, including TRBV6-2 and TRBV6-3, so those segments were excluded. Only TCR beta chains were sequenced in this cohort, and the absence of alpha or paired-chain data limited detectable features. According to a later analysis, most CMV-associated TCR beta chains appeared to be HLA-restricted, and the HLA associations seemed to be driven largely by CMV exposure. Most TCR sequences were seen in very few donors, while some public TCRs were found in many individuals. Sequencing depth was assumed to be roughly uniform across donors in the presence/absence analyses, though that assumption may not hold. Because some donors lacked HLA typing at each locus, the association tests relied only on the typed subset. Some 16 rarely observed V segments, including chromosome 9 orphons, were excluded from the earlier analysis of just under 600 of the donors because counts were too low. In vitro tests confirmed that three of the cytomegalovirus-associated TCR beta chains recognize cytomegalovirus antigens. In a later genetic analysis, fewer N-insertions in productive TCRs were reported among donors in an Asian-associated ancestry cluster than the roughly 700-donor mean. Linkage disequilibrium might explain the correlated functional status among segregating V segments, but an unknown experimental factor could not be excluded. Broadly in line with IMGT annotations, most TCR beta V segments showed up in productive rearrangements about 87% or about 30% of the time in an earlier analysis of 450 to 750 of the donors. The study listed 164 TCR beta chains as associated with cytomegalovirus. A further reported finding was that TCR beta sequences accurately predicted the HLA-A and HLA-B alleles for most subjects in the first cohort. A cluster of highly shared sequence variants was judged likely to be a technical artifact of the sequencing pipeline. A later analysis found that HLA-associated TCR beta chains were more clonally expanded and had lower generation probabilities than equally common non-associated chains. In a later analysis, TCR association rates were found to vary across HLA loci, with the most associated TCRs seen for DRB1 alleles and the fewest for HLA-C alleles. According to the authors, the approach could potentially be generalized to other disease states and immunological phenotypes.

The cohort consisted of fewer than 700 healthy bone marrow donors. At the time of sampling, every cohort member was nominally healthy, though immune exposures that went unrecorded were likely present. The donor tested CMV seronegative, placing the donor among the approximately 360 seronegative members of the cohort. Every donor gave a peripheral blood sample, and the peripheral blood mononuclear cells from that sample were used for TCR beta sequencing. Genomic DNA extraction from the blood cell samples was performed with the Qiagen DNeasy Blood Extraction Kit. The CDR3 runs 18 residues from the cysteine to the phenylalanine. Kept here is only the CDR3 DNA, which spans 54 bases and is read in frame from base 1. Germline trimming: 5 bases from V, 5 bases from J; junction bases outside gene matches: 17. The germline V gene (reference sequence) specifies SEHNR as CDR1 and FQNEAQ as CDR2.

The specimen was PBMCs. This sequence uses TRBV7-9 and TRBJ1-2, and TRBD1 aligns with 10 junction nucleotides. The receptor comes from a boy aged 2 to 9 in good health and CMV-seronegative. The base sequence is TGTGCCAGCAGCCAACGCGGGGACAGGGGAAGGGGGCGATATGGCTACACCTTC. Its protein product is CASSQRGDRGRGRYGYTF.